The 18 T cell receptor beta chains reported below all come from one sample, sequenced in a study of control samples from healthy donors and cancer patients. Profiling relied on immunoSEQ multiplex PCR, and the TCRdb table lists in-frame clones only, not all of them. This table holds approximately 190,000 clones. The source material was blood. The receptor set was obtained from a woman younger than 45 in good health.

The chain joins TRBV5-1 to TRBJ2-2, with TRBD2 identical over 14 bases. Germline V gene data show CDR1 as SGHRS and CDR2 as YFSETQ. This CDR3 has 17 amino acids. V shed 4 bases and J 5 bases; nucleotides not matched to a gene: 7. The CDR3 DNA sequence: TGCGCCAGCAGCAAGACTAGCGGGAGGGGGCGGACCGGGGAGCTGTTTTTT. As protein: CASSKTSGRGRTGELFF.

The chain recombines TRBV28 with TRBJ2-1; D is undetermined. The CDR3 extends over 12 amino acids. Trimming removed 6 bases from V and 8 bases from J, with 11 bases in between. Germline values: CDR1 MDHEN, CDR2 SYDVKM. The CDR3 DNA reads TGTGCCAGCAGCCGGTGGAACGATGAGCAGTTCTTC. It specifies CASSRWNDEQFF.

This chain links TRBV5-1 with TRBJ2-2, with D perhaps TRBD1 (6 bases). The CDR3 is 16 amino acids. With 2 bases removed from V and 0 bases from J, the gap between germline ends came to 11 bases. CDR1 is SGHRS and CDR2 is YFSETQ in the germline V gene. The CDR3 bases are TGCGCCAGCAGCTTCGTGGGACACTCGAACACCGGGGAGCTGTTTTTT. Encoded protein: CASSFVGHSNTGELFF.

The rearrangement links TRBV11-2 to TRBJ2-7; the match to TRBD1 covers 8 bases. V trimming: 4 bases; J trimming: 7 bases; junction bases outside the gene matches: 15. The CDR3 consists of 16 residues. Germline assignment: CDR1 SGHAT and CDR2 FQNNGV. The CDR3 sequence: CASSSLPRTGRWEQYF. The CDR3 DNA reads TGTGCCAGCAGCTCGCTTCCAAGGACAGGGCGTTGGGAGCAGTACTTC.

V and J are TRBV5-6 and TRBJ1-2, with D hard to call. The V gene lost 2 bases and the J gene lost 6 bases, with 14 bases spanning the gap. The CDR3 is 14 amino acids. CDR1 and CDR2 from the germline V gene are SGHDT and YYEEEE. The CDR3 is CASSFRGGFDGYTF. The CDR3 region has the DNA TGTGCCAGCAGCTTCCGCGGCGGGTTCGATGGCTACACCTTC.

Notes on this clone: This specimen includes other DNA sequences encoding the same CDR3. The J gene is TRBJ2-7, the V gene TRBV27; D perhaps matches TRBD1 (5 bases). The CDR3 sequence is 14 residues long. With 0 bases removed from V and 2 bases from J, the gap between germline ends came to 8 bases. The germline V gene encodes CDR1 MNHEY and CDR2 SMNVEV (reference sequence). CDR3 sequence: CASSLSEDTYEQYF. DNA of the CDR3: TGTGCCAGCAGTTTATCAGAGGACACCTACGAGCAGTACTTC.

The V and J genes are TRBV30 and TRBJ2-7; D perhaps matches TRBD2 (6 bases). Trimming cost V 0 bases and J 3 bases, with 9 bases left between them. The CDR3 loop spans 13 amino acids. Germline CDR1 and CDR2: GTSNPN and SVGIG (reference sequence). The DNA of the CDR3 is TGTGCCTGGAGTGTATACGGGGGCTACGAGCAGTACTTC. Amino acids: CAWSVYGGYEQYF.

The chain recombines TRBV5-6 with TRBJ1-2; 8 nucleotides agree with TRBD1. V trimming: 1 base; J trimming: 2 bases; junction bases outside the gene matches: 4. Germline CDR1 reads SGHDT; CDR2 reads YYEEEE. This CDR3 region has 15 residues. The DNA of the CDR3 is TGTGCCAGCAGCTTGTATACAGGGGGGAACTATGGCTACACCTTC. Its protein is CASSLYTGGNYGYTF.

This rearrangement joins TRBV2 to TRBJ1-1; D is undetermined. Per germline, CDR1 SNHLY and CDR2 FYNNEI. The germline V and J ends were trimmed by 4 bases and 7 bases, with 13 bases remaining between them. The CDR3 totals 13 residues. The CDR3 protein is CASSVGKVIEAFF. The CDR3 DNA reads TGTGCCAGCAGTGTAGGGAAGGTCATTGAAGCTTTCTTT.

This chain joins TRBV28 and TRBJ1-2, with 8 nucleotides matching TRBD1. Looked up from germline, CDR1 is MDHEN and CDR2 is SYDVKM. Trimming removed 6 bases from V and 8 bases from J; junction bases left unmatched: 11. CDR3 length equals 14 residues. This CDR3 reads CASRNPQGAGGYTF. In nucleotides, the CDR3 is TGTGCCAGCAGAAATCCCCAGGGGGCGGGAGGCTACACCTTC.

The V gene is TRBV5-4, the J gene TRBJ1-1, with D perhaps TRBD1 (6 bases). The CDR3 runs 15 residues. Trimming removed 3 bases at V and 0 bases at J, with 12 bases between. The germline CDR1 and CDR2 sequences are SGHNT and YYREEE (reference sequence). The CDR3 reads CASSSGGGVNTEAFF. CDR3 bases: TGTGCCAGCAGCTCGGGGGGCGGGGTGAACACTGAAGCTTTCTTT.

The chain couples TRBV28 to TRBJ1-1; a possible D gene is TRBD1 (6 bases). The CDR3 loop spans 15 amino acids. Germline values: CDR1 MDHEN, CDR2 SYDVKM. The V gene lost 6 bases and the J gene lost 5 bases, with 19 bases spanning the gap. CDR3 DNA: TGTGCCAGCAGCCCCGGGACAACTGGCTGGACTGAAGCTTTCTTT. It specifies CASSPGTTGWTEAFF.

V usage is TRBV5-8 and J usage is TRBJ2-7; maybe TRBD1 (6 bases). Germline V gene sequence: CDR1 SGHTS, CDR2 YDEGEE. Trimming removed 0 bases from V and 5 bases from J, with 12 bases in between. The CDR3 loop spans 14 amino acids. CDR3 in DNA: TGTGCCAGCAGCTTGGTTCCAGGGACAAACGAGCAGTACTTC. Its protein product is CASSLVPGTNEQYF.

The chain links TRBV2 to TRBJ1-2, with D maybe TRBD1 (5 bases). The CDR3 length is 14 residues. V lost 6 bases, J lost 2 bases, and 13 bases lay in between. CDR1 SNHLY and CDR2 FYNNEI come from the germline V gene. DNA for the CDR3: TGTGCCAGCAGCCCGGGGCGGAGGAACTATGGCTACACCTTC. Translating gives CASSPGRRNYGYTF.

The chain uses TRBV7-2 and TRBJ1-6; a possible D gene is TRBD1 (6 bases). The V and J ends lost 5 bases and 10 bases respectively, with 18 bases between them. CDR1 SGHTA and CDR2 FQGNSA come from the germline V gene. This CDR3 contains 15 residues. CDR3 nucleotide sequence: TGTGCCAGCAGCCTTCAAGGAGGGGGGCGGTCACCCCTCCACTTT. This codes for CASSLQGGGRSPLHF.

The chain uses TRBV3-1 (or the pseudogene TRBV3-2) and TRBJ1-2; the D gene is possibly TRBD1 (5 bases). Trimming cost V 1 base and J 4 bases, with 10 bases left between them. The V gene's germline CDR1 is LGHDT and CDR2 YNNKEL (reference sequence). The CDR3 runs to 14 residues. The CDR3 DNA reads as TGTGCCAGCAGCCAAGTTGCAGGGCCCTATGGCTACACCTTC. It yields the protein CASSQVAGPYGYTF.

The chain joins TRBV4-2 to TRBJ1-5, with D perhaps matching TRBD1 (6 bases). Trimming took 2 bases from V and 3 from J, leaving 11 bases between them. CDR3 length: 15 amino acids. Germline CDR1 and CDR2: LGHNA and YNFKEQ. Here the CDR3 reads CASSQNGQNNQPQHF. The CDR3 DNA is TGTGCCAGCAGCCAAAATGGACAGAACAATCAGCCCCAGCATTTT.

V gene TRBV29-1 combines with J gene TRBJ2-3; D is tentatively TRBD1 or TRBD2 (7 bases each). Germline V gene lookup returns CDR1 SQVTM and CDR2 ANQGSEA. The CDR3 covers 14 residues. V gave up 7 bases and J gave up 1 base, with 15 bases separating them. CDR3 sequence: CSAGSGGGTDTQYF. The DNA for the CDR3 is TGCAGCGCCGGATCAGGGGGGGGCACAGATACGCAGTATTTT.